This T cell receptor (beta chain) stems from a study of human T cells and chemical hapten exposure. Study as a whole: Upper inner arm skin measuring around 2 cm by around 2 cm received 2% DPC for sensitization. TCR yields differed between samples (mainly from small differences in pooled library volume).

Time point given: patch test 3, about 24 weeks after DPC sensitization. Treatment noted: therapeutic diphenylcyclopropenone sensitization with weekly scalp DPC. This clonotype turned up a few times. The V segment lost 5 bases and the J segment 4 bases; nucleotides outside the gene matches: 11. This CDR3 is built from 17 residues. The germline V gene encodes CDR1 SGHAT and CDR2 FQNNGV. MiXCR, applied by TCRdb to the RACE reads, yields one record per CDR3 protein. Among some 84,000 distinct CDR3 sequences listed, 10% to 11% were seen once. This receptor was taken from a woman between 50 and 59 years old with alopecia areata. Some clones in this sample may be carry-over from other donors' samples. The specimen comprised whole blood, sampled in connection with sensitization to the hapten diphenylcyclopropenone (DPC). V gene TRBV11-2 combines with J gene TRBJ2-3; 11 bases line up with TRBD2. The CDR3 coding sequence is TGTGCCAGCAGCCTTAGTCTAGCGGGAGGCCTCCCAGATACGCAGTATTTT. This codes for CASSLSLAGGLPDTQYF.